These 30 T cell receptor beta chains were sequenced from one sample in a study of graft-versus-host responses after intestinal transplantation. TCRdb's table, derived via immunoSEQ multiplex PCR, lists solely in-frame clones and lacks some. The sample lists 9,900 or so clones; roughly 90% were seen once. The sample was PBMCs, taken about 240 days after intestinal transplant. The receptors were gathered from a human patient who received an intestinal transplant, so some T cells may come from the graft donor.

CDR3 sequence reads: CASSASSEQYF. The CDR3, as DNA: TGTGCCAGCAGTGCGAGTAGCGAGCAGTACTTC. V and J are TRBV2 and TRBJ2-7; D uncertain. CDR1 and CDR2 from the germline V gene are SNHLY and FYNNEI. CDR3 length equals 11 residues. Trimming stripped 4 bases from V and 6 bases from J, with 7 bases between.

The rearrangement links TRBV29-1 to TRBJ2-7; 9 bases are a match to TRBD2. The CDR3 has 15 residues. The V segment lost 1 base and the J segment 0 bases; nucleotides outside the gene matches: 4. Germline V gene sequence: CDR1 SQVTM, CDR2 ANQGSEA. CDR3 region: CSVEGTSDSSYEQYF. In DNA, the CDR3 is TGCAGCGTTGAAGGGACTAGCGATAGCTCCTACGAGCAGTACTTC.

V gene TRBV7-8 combines with J gene TRBJ2-7; TRBD1 matches at 8 bases. This CDR3 has 14 residues. With V trimmed by 1 base and J by 9 bases, 8 bases remained unmatched. Germline values: CDR1 SGHVS, CDR2 FQNEAQ. CDR3 coding DNA: TGTGCCAGCAGCTTAGTACAGGGGGGTAGAGGGCAGTACTTC. It yields the protein CASSLVQGGRGQYF.

The genes are TRBV7-9 and TRBJ2-1; 9 bases are a match to TRBD2. The trim removed 10 bases at V and 4 bases at J, leaving 5 bases unmatched. The CDR3 has 13 amino acids. CDR1 and CDR2 (germline): SEHNR, FQNEAQ (reference sequence). The DNA for the CDR3 is TGTGCCACAATAGCGGGAGCATACAATGAGCAGTTCTTC. Its protein is CATIAGAYNEQFF.

The chain has TRBV30 and TRBJ2-4; D is uncertain. CDR1 is GTSNPN and CDR2 is SVGIG in the germline V gene (reference sequence). The V end lost 4 bases, the J end lost 1 base, and 5 bases lay between the germline ends. The CDR3 is 12 amino acids. CDR3 in DNA: TGTGCCTGGAAGGGTGCCAAAAACATTCAGTACTTC. Encoded protein: CAWKGAKNIQYF.

The genes are TRBV28 and TRBJ2-1; D is undetermined. V shed 8 bases and J shed 0 bases, with 11 bases lying between them. This CDR3 is 14 amino acids long. Germline V CDR1 and CDR2: MDHEN, SYDVKM. The chain's CDR3 is CASRSLSSYNEQFF. CDR3 nucleotide sequence: TGTGCCAGCCGAAGCTTGAGCTCCTACAATGAGCAGTTCTTC.

The chain links TRBV27 to TRBJ1-6; a possible D gene is TRBD1 (5 bases). With 3 bases removed from V and 7 bases from J, the gap between germline ends came to 16 bases. Germline CDR1 MNHEY, CDR2 SMNVEV (reference sequence). There are 16 residues in the CDR3. CDR3 nucleotide sequence: TGTGCCAGCAGTTTTTTTACGGGGGGAGGAAATTCACCCCTCCACTTT. Translation gives CASSFFTGGGNSPLHF.

This clone was recorded only once. This sequence joins TRBV5-1 and TRBJ1-1, with a tentative D call TRBD1 (6 bases). The length of the CDR3 is 12 residues. V lost 1 base and J 5 bases, leaving 6 bases between the germline ends. Germline V gene lookup returns CDR1 SGHRS and CDR2 YFSETQ. Here the CDR3 DNA reads TGCGCCAGCAGCTTGAGGGGGACTGAAGCTTTCTTT. This encodes CASSLRGTEAFF.

The chain uses TRBV5-1 and TRBJ2-7; perhaps TRBD1 as D (5 bases). Trimming pared 4 bases from V and 3 bases from J, leaving 26 bases between. CDR1 SGHRS and CDR2 YFSETQ come from the germline V gene. The length of the CDR3 is 18 residues. The DNA of the CDR3 is TGCGCCAGCAGCGCTGGCCTCAGGGTCAGCCCCAACTACTACGAGCAGTACTTC. This translates into CASSAGLRVSPNYYEQYF.

The chain couples TRBV5-6 to TRBJ1-6; TRBD1 matches 7 bases. The CDR3 totals 15 residues. CDR1 SGHDT and CDR2 YYEEEE come from the germline V gene. Trimming took 1 base from V and 8 from J; bases not matched to a gene: 6. The CDR3 DNA follows: TGTGCCAGCAGCTTGCGACAGGGAGGAGATTCACCCCTCCACTTT. Translation gives CASSLRQGGDSPLHF. The full variable domain, completed using reference TRBV5-6 and TRBJ1-6, is DAGVTQSPTHLIKTRGQQVTLRCSPKSGHDTVSWYQQALGQGPQFIFQYYEEEERQRGNFPDRFSGHQFPNYSSELNVNALLLGDSALYLCASSLRQGGDSPLHFGNGTRLTVT.

Here the CDR3 DNA reads TGTGCCAGCAGTGACCCGGATAGGGGGGCGCACACCGGGGAGCTGTTTTTT. Amino acid sequence: CASSDPDRGAHTGELFF. V usage is TRBV6-4 and J usage is TRBJ2-2, with D possibly being TRBD1 or TRBD2 (6 bases each). The length of the CDR3 is 17 residues. The germline V and J ends were trimmed by 2 bases and 3 bases, with 16 bases remaining between them. The germline V gene encodes CDR1 MRHNA and CDR2 SNTAGT.

V gene TRBV7-9 combines with J gene TRBJ2-1; D uncertain. CDR1 SEHNR and CDR2 FQNEAQ come from the germline V gene (reference sequence). The CDR3 runs to 15 residues. The V end was cut by 4 bases, the J end by 5 bases, with 15 bases between. This CDR3 reads CASSYSWARNNEQFF. The CDR3 coding sequence is TGTGCCAGCAGCTACTCGTGGGCCAGGAACAATGAGCAGTTCTTC.

The chain recombines TRBV19 with TRBJ2-6, with a weak D call TRBD1 (5 bases). The CDR3 runs 17 residues. The V end was cut by 8 bases, the J end by 4 bases, with 21 bases between. CDR1 LNHDA and CDR2 SQIVND come from the germline V gene (reference sequence). As DNA, the CDR3 is TGTGCCAGTTCCAGGGCTAATCTAGGATGGGGGGCCAACGTCCTGACTTTC. This gives the protein CASSRANLGWGANVLTF.

This chain connects TRBV28 to TRBJ2-3; the D gene is possibly TRBD2 (6 bases). This CDR3 is built from 16 residues. Deletions cut 2 bases from V and 4 bases from J, with 16 bases between. The germline V gene encodes CDR1 MDHEN and CDR2 SYDVKM. The chain's CDR3 is CASSLGIPSEADTQYF. CDR3 coding DNA: TGTGCCAGCAGTTTAGGGATCCCTAGCGAGGCAGATACGCAGTATTTT. Together with reference TRBV28 and TRBJ2-3, the CDR3 gives the full variable domain: DVKVTQSSRYLVKRTGEKVFLECVQDMDHENMFWYRQDPGLGLRLIYFSYDVKMKEKGDIPEGYSVSREKKERFSLILESASTNQTSMYLCASSLGIPSEADTQYFGPGTRLTVL.

This clone appeared a few times. This sample includes further DNA sequences coding for the same CDR3. The gene calls are TRBV5-6 and TRBJ2-3, with 9 bases that match TRBD1. V gave up 0 bases and J gave up 4 bases; unmatched junction bases: 0. The CDR3 contains 14 residues. Looked up from germline, CDR1 is SGHDT and CDR2 is YYEEEE. CDR3 in amino acids: CASSLGTGADTQYF. The CDR3 DNA reads as TGTGCCAGCAGCTTGGGGACAGGGGCAGATACGCAGTATTTT.

The rearrangement joins TRBV19 to TRBJ2-1, with 7 bases that match TRBD2. V shed 1 base, J shed 9 bases, and the junction held 6 bases outside the gene matches. The CDR3 spans 14 residues. CDR1 and CDR2 (germline): LNHDA, SQIVND (reference sequence). The CDR3 coding sequence is TGTGCCAGTAGTATAGGGCCGGGAGGAGGTGAGCAGTTCTTC. Protein sequence: CASSIGPGGGEQFF.

This clone was seen a few times. The chain links TRBV6-6 to TRBJ1-1; 9 nucleotides line up with TRBD1. The CDR3 loop spans 13 amino acids. Germline V gives CDR1 MNHNY, CDR2 SVGAGI (reference sequence). Unmatched junction bases numbered 3, after V lost 5 bases and J lost 5 bases. CDR3: CASSPQGATEAFF. The CDR3, as DNA: TGTGCCAGCAGTCCACAGGGGGCGACTGAAGCTTTCTTT.

Regarding this clone: The sample holds other DNA sequences that translate to the same CDR3. The rearrangement joins TRBV11-2 to TRBJ2-7; no clear D gene. The germline gives CDR1 SGHAT, CDR2 FQNNGV. Trimming pared 3 bases from V and 2 bases from J, leaving 17 bases between. CDR3 size: 16 residues. The DNA of the CDR3 is TGTGCCAGCAGCTTCACCGTGATTGGTAGGGCCTACGAGCAGTACTTC. Protein: CASSFTVIGRAYEQYF.

The J gene is TRBJ2-7, the V gene TRBV9; tentatively, D is TRBD1 (7 bases). The germline CDR1 and CDR2 sequences are SGDLS and YYNGEE. The CDR3 totals 14 residues. Trimming pared 6 bases from V and 3 bases from J, leaving 16 bases between. The CDR3 sequence is CASTEGQFDYEQYF. CDR3 in DNA: TGTGCCAGCACGGAGGGACAGTTCGACTACGAGCAGTACTTC.

The chain uses TRBV15 and TRBJ2-7, with TRBD1 matching 8 bases. CDR3 length equals 16 residues. Per germline, CDR1 LNHNV and CDR2 YYDKDF (reference sequence). The junction had 14 bases not matched to a gene; V was cut back by 5 bases and J by 5 bases. The CDR3 DNA sequence: TGTGCCACCAGCGGCGTTTGGACAGGGAGCAACAACGAGCAGTACTTC. It specifies CATSGVWTGSNNEQYF.

The gene calls are TRBV5-1 and TRBJ1-5, with D maybe TRBD1 (6 bases). The CDR3 is made up of 15 amino acids. The germline V gene has CDR1 SGHRS and CDR2 YFSETQ. Trimming took 3 bases from V and 6 from J, leaving 16 bases between them. In nucleotides, the CDR3 is TGCGCCAGCAGCTCCATCCCAGGGGAATCTCAGCCCCAGCATTTT. Translation: CASSSIPGESQPQHF.

The gene calls are TRBV27 and TRBJ1-2, with D hard to call. Germline CDR1 MNHEY, CDR2 SMNVEV (reference sequence). V was shortened by 7 bases and J by 4 bases, with 13 bases between the two germline ends. The CDR3 is made up of 13 amino acids. The CDR3 protein is CASTGYPGYGYTF. CDR3 DNA sequence: TGTGCCAGCACGGGTTATCCGGGCTATGGCTACACCTTC.

J is TRBJ2-3 and V is TRBV5-4; TRBD2 matches 12 bases. The V gene's germline CDR1 is SGHNT and CDR2 YYREEE (reference sequence). Trimming at V came to 4 bases and at J to 5 bases, leaving 2 bases not matched to a gene. CDR3 length: 14 amino acids. Here the CDR3 reads CASSAGLAGDTQYF. CDR3 in DNA: TGTGCCAGCAGCGCGGGACTAGCGGGAGATACGCAGTATTTT.

The V call is TRBV27, the J call TRBJ1-1; D gene unclear. Germline V CDR1 and CDR2: MNHEY, SMNVEV (reference sequence). CDR3 length equals 13 residues. V gave up 6 bases and J gave up 3 bases, with 11 bases separating them. Written as DNA, the CDR3 is TGTGCCAGCAGCATTACAGCCTACACTGAAGCTTTCTTT. The encoded protein is CASSITAYTEAFF.

Concerning this clone: The same CDR3 also results from other DNA sequences found in this sample. The chain carries TRBV9 and TRBJ2-2; D is ambiguous. V was cut by 0 bases and J by 1 base, with 4 bases left in between. The germline gives CDR1 SGDLS, CDR2 YYNGEE. The CDR3 sequence is 14 residues long. The CDR3 nucleotides read TGTGCCAGCAGCGTAGGTGGGAACACCGGGGAGCTGTTTTTT. It is translated as CASSVGGNTGELFF.

The genes are TRBV7-9 and TRBJ1-3, with D tentatively TRBD1 (6 bases). The germline V gene has CDR1 SEHNR and CDR2 FQNEAQ (reference sequence). The ends were cut back, 5 bases at V and 7 bases at J, with 15 bases in the middle. This CDR3 has 14 residues. The CDR3 protein is CASSPWGPRNTIYF. The CDR3 DNA sequence: TGTGCCAGCAGCCCCTGGGGGCCTAGGAACACCATATATTTT. Full variable domain (outside the CDR3, taken from reference TRBV7-9 and TRBJ1-3): DTGVSQNPRHKITKRGQNVTFRCDPISEHNRLYWYRQTLGQGPEFLTYFQNEAQLEKSRLLSDRFSAERPKGSFSTLEIQRTEQGDSAMYLCASSPWGPRNTIYFGEGSWLTVV.

J is TRBJ2-3 and V is TRBV7-2; TRBD2 matches at 10 bases. The germline CDR1 and CDR2 sequences are SGHTA and FQGNSA. V shed 5 bases and J 6 bases; nucleotides not matched to a gene: 11. This CDR3 is 16 amino acids long. The DNA of the CDR3 is TGTGCCAGCAGCCCCTTAATAGCGGGAGGAAGGGATACGCAGTATTTT. This encodes CASSPLIAGGRDTQYF.

The gene calls are TRBV6-4 and TRBJ1-1, with D unresolved. The germline CDR1 and CDR2 sequences are MRHNA and SNTAGT. V was pared by 4 bases and J by 5 bases, with 11 bases between. The CDR3 length is 13 residues. The CDR3 protein is CASSVATGTEAFF. Here the CDR3 DNA reads TGTGCCAGCAGTGTAGCGACGGGAACTGAAGCTTTCTTT.

The chain links TRBV4-2 to TRBJ2-1, with 9 bases aligning to TRBD2. V shed 0 bases, J shed 7 bases, and the junction held 7 bases outside the gene matches. The CDR3 contains 16 residues. Germline V lookup: CDR1 LGHNA, CDR2 YNFKEQ. CDR3 region: CASSQERLAAGNEQFF. The DNA of the CDR3 is TGTGCCAGCAGCCAAGAGAGACTAGCGGCGGGGAATGAGCAGTTCTTC.

The chain uses TRBV9 and TRBJ2-3; D may be TRBD2 (5 bases). Germline V gene data show CDR1 as SGDLS and CDR2 as YYNGEE. V dropped 0 bases and J dropped 0 bases, with 8 bases sitting between them. The length of the CDR3 is 15 residues. The CDR3 sequence: CASSVGLASTDTQYF. The CDR3 DNA is TGTGCCAGCAGCGTAGGGCTAGCAAGCACAGATACGCAGTATTTT.